This TCR beta chain was captured by sequencing in a study of blood T cells in healthy people across ages. Points from the study as a whole: Age showed a roughly linear inverse relationship with TCR beta diversity per million T cells. The donors' CMV status was not determined, possibly confounding changes in expanded clonotypes.

From germline, CDR1 is LNHNV and CDR2 YYDKDF (reference sequence). This CDR3 has 16 residues. Trimming left V 0 bases short and J 10 bases short, with 16 bases between. With a J-beta primer mix and a sample-barcoded 5' primer, a second PCR ran roughly 6 to 11 cycles. From the 5' RACE reads, TCRdb called clonotypes with MiXCR, one entry per CDR3 protein. The repertoire holds 650,000 to 700,000 distinct CDR3 sequences, with over 40% as singletons. This clonotype was recorded at least ten times. The antigen is undetermined. Healthy individuals of Caucasian origin from Russia, aged roughly 6 to 95, served as donors. The draw of peripheral blood yielded about 10 milliliters from each donor.

This clonotype originated in a woman older than 75 in good health. The chain combines TRBV15 with TRBJ1-6; D is ambiguous. The sequencing sample was made of blood. CDR3 bases: TGTGCCACCAGCAGAGATTCGGCAGACTCCGGCTCACCCCTCCACTTT. It is translated as CATSRDSADSGSPLHF.